Listed below are T cell receptor beta chains from one sample, sequenced in a study of T-cell reconstitution after alpha-beta-depleted transplantation in children. TCRdb fed the PCR reads into MiXCR, producing one record per CDR3 protein. Found here are under 250,000 distinct CDR3 sequences, over 15% of them singletons; the top ten hold 43%. This sample comprised PBMCs, mostly from graft donor cells, obtained 360 days after TCRalphabeta/CD19-depleted stem cell transplant. The receptors were gathered from a male patient aged 2-10 years who had a stem cell transplant for acute lymphoblastic leukemia, so the T cells may come from the graft donor. The CDR3 runs from the conserved cysteine through the conserved F or W. Each record gives: D gene, V gene, clone size, J gene, CDR3 protein, CDR3 DNA. A D gene is named only where the DNA matches it firmly. Not all rows give a size; the values are once, few, many and, for expanded clones, a class.

D: TRBD1
V: TRBV12-3/TRBV12-4
size: few
J: TRBJ2-7
CDR3: CASSSRDRVGEQYF
DNA: TGTGCCAGCAGTTCCCGGGACAGGGTGGGCGAGCAGTACTTC

D: -
V: TRBV5-1
size: few
J: TRBJ2-7
CDR3: CASSFSPPGDEQYF
DNA: TGCGCCAGCAGCTTCTCCCCCCCGGGCGACGAGCAGTACTTC

D: -
V: TRBV7-2
size: -
J: TRBJ2-7
CDR3: CASSLGAGRTYEQYF
DNA: TGTGCCAGCAGCTTAGGGGCAGGACGGACCTACGAGCAGTACTTC

D: -
V: TRBV4-2
size: many
J: TRBJ2-2
CDR3: CASSTSGGDTGELFF
DNA: TGTGCCAGCAGCACCTCAGGAGGAGACACCGGGGAGCTGTTTTTT

D: -
V: TRBV29-1
size: -
J: TRBJ2-7
CDR3: CSVDVWTEGSYEQYF
DNA: TGCAGCGTTGACGTCTGGACGGAAGGCTCCTACGAGCAGTACTTC

D: -
V: TRBV6-5
size: few
J: TRBJ1-2
CDR3: CASSYSSSPRPWGGYTF
DNA: TGTGCCAGCAGTTACTCGAGTTCCCCCAGACCCTGGGGTGGCTACACCTTC

D: -
V: TRBV6-5
size: many
J: TRBJ2-7
CDR3: CASSYSMTDYEQYF
DNA: TGTGCCAGCAGTTACTCGATGACGGATTACGAGCAGTACTTC

D: TRBD1
V: TRBV6-2/TRBV6-3
size: few
J: TRBJ1-6
CDR3: CASSYNQGTGTGLRPLHF
DNA: TGTGCCAGCAGTTATAACCAAGGTACCGGGACAGGGTTACGTCCCCTCCACTTT

D: -
V: TRBV4-3
size: -
J: TRBJ2-7
CDR3: CASSLGRGVTSEQYF
DNA: TGCGCCAGCAGCCTAGGACGAGGGGTAACCTCCGAGCAGTACTTC

D: -
V: TRBV2
size: -
J: TRBJ1-4
CDR3: CASVGGREKLFF
DNA: TGTGCCAGCGTTGGCGGCCGTGAAAAACTGTTTTTT

D: -
V: TRBV6-5
size: -
J: TRBJ1-5
CDR3: CASSYDGDQPQHF
DNA: TGTGCCAGCAGTTACGATGGGGATCAGCCCCAGCATTTT

D: -
V: TRBV7-6
size: -
J: TRBJ1-3
CDR3: CASSLGGGPGNTIYF
DNA: TGTGCCAGCAGCTTAGGGGGGGGCCCAGGAAACACCATATATTTT

D: -
V: TRBV12-3/TRBV12-4
size: -
J: TRBJ2-1
CDR3: CATSLLEYNEQFF
DNA: TGTGCCACCTCCCTACTGGAATACAATGAGCAGTTCTTC

D: -
V: TRBV4-2
size: -
J: TRBJ2-2
CDR3: CASSQDWQGPGELFF
DNA: TGTGCCAGCAGCCAAGATTGGCAGGGGCCCGGGGAGCTGTTTTTT

D: -
V: TRBV12-3/TRBV12-4
size: many
J: TRBJ2-5
CDR3: CASRRGYQETQYF
DNA: TGTGCCAGCAGGAGGGGGTACCAAGAGACCCAGTACTTC

D: -
V: TRBV6-2/TRBV6-3
size: -
J: TRBJ2-3
CDR3: CASSAGIAGQGDTQYF
DNA: TGTGCCAGCAGCGCGGGGATCGCGGGCCAGGGAGATACGCAGTATTTT

D: -
V: TRBV29-1
size: -
J: TRBJ2-1
CDR3: CSVRATAYNEQFF
DNA: TGCAGCGTTAGGGCTACAGCGTACAATGAGCAGTTCTTC

D: TRBD1
V: TRBV20-1
size: -
J: TRBJ1-3
CDR3: CSATGTGGNTIYF
DNA: TGCAGTGCCACCGGGACAGGGGGAAACACCATATATTTT

D: -
V: TRBV6-1
size: many
J: TRBJ2-3
CDR3: CASSMGLSRLTDTQYF
DNA: TGTGCCAGCAGTATGGGACTCAGCCGGCTCACAGATACGCAGTATTTT

D: -
V: TRBV5-1
size: few
J: TRBJ1-1
CDR3: CASSLIQRNTEAFF
DNA: TGCGCCAGCAGCTTGATTCAAAGGAACACTGAAGCTTTCTTT

D: TRBD1
V: TRBV15
size: few
J: TRBJ1-5
CDR3: CATSHRGTGGNNQPQHF
DNA: TGTGCCACCAGCCACAGGGGGACAGGGGGAAACAATCAGCCCCAGCATTTT

D: -
V: TRBV20-1
size: many
J: TRBJ1-1
CDR3: CSAKHTVRENTEAFF
DNA: TGCAGTGCGAAACATACTGTTAGGGAGAACACTGAAGCTTTCTTT

D: -
V: TRBV5-5
size: -
J: TRBJ1-2
CDR3: CASSLDFWSYTF
DNA: TGTGCCAGCAGCCTTGACTTTTGGAGCTACACCTTC

D: -
V: TRBV29-1
size: many
J: TRBJ2-3
CDR3: CSVAGDEGDTDTQYF
DNA: TGCAGCGTAGCCGGAGATGAGGGAGACACAGATACGCAGTATTTT

D: TRBD1
V: TRBV7-9
size: few
J: TRBJ2-2
CDR3: CASTSGTGDTGELFF
DNA: TGTGCCAGCACTTCCGGGACAGGGGATACCGGGGAGCTGTTTTTT

D: -
V: TRBV7-2
size: -
J: TRBJ2-5
CDR3: CASTPSGGQENQYF
DNA: TGTGCCAGCACCCCCTCGGGCGGACAAGAGAACCAGTACTTC

D: -
V: TRBV15
size: few
J: TRBJ2-3
CDR3: CATSRDSPLGSDGTQYF
DNA: TGTGCCACCAGCAGAGACTCCCCGCTGGGGAGCGACGGTACGCAGTATTTT

D: TRBD2
V: TRBV15
size: few
J: TRBJ2-4
CDR3: CATSRDPGGIQYF
DNA: TGTGCCACCAGCAGAGATCCGGGAGGTATTCAGTACTTC

D: TRBD2
V: TRBV11-3
size: -
J: TRBJ2-1
CDR3: CASSLTSPAGVHNEQFF
DNA: TGTGCCAGCAGCCTGACTTCACCAGCGGGGGTCCACAATGAGCAGTTCTTC

D: -
V: TRBV7-9
size: few
J: TRBJ1-4
CDR3: CASSTGQGEKLFF
DNA: TGTGCCAGCAGCACCGGGCAGGGGGAAAAACTGTTTTTT

D: TRBD1
V: TRBV4-3
size: few
J: TRBJ2-7
CDR3: CASSRTGGNEQYF
DNA: TGCGCCAGCAGCAGGACAGGGGGGAACGAGCAGTACTTC

D: TRBD1
V: TRBV10-1
size: -
J: TRBJ2-2
CDR3: CASSDPTGSDTGELFF
DNA: TGCGCCAGCAGTGACCCGACAGGGTCCGACACCGGGGAGCTGTTTTTT

D: TRBD2
V: TRBV6-4
size: -
J: TRBJ2-7
CDR3: CASSESIGLAGGPDSHEQYF
DNA: TGTGCCAGCAGTGAGTCTATAGGACTAGCGGGGGGGCCGGATTCCCACGAGCAGTACTTC

D: -
V: TRBV4-2
size: -
J: TRBJ1-6
CDR3: CASSQGTDIQGTPLHF
DNA: TGTGCCAGCAGCCAAGGCACGGACATCCAAGGGACACCCCTCCACTTT

D: TRBD1
V: TRBV6-5
size: -
J: TRBJ2-7
CDR3: CASSYSGVDRGRSRREQYF
DNA: TGTGCCAGCAGTTACTCGGGGGTGGACAGGGGGCGAAGTAGGCGCGAGCAGTACTTC

D: TRBD1
V: TRBV9
size: -
J: TRBJ1-2
CDR3: CASSGPSGAGGSYGYTF
DNA: TGTGCCAGCAGCGGGCCATCGGGGGCAGGGGGATCCTATGGCTACACCTTC

D: TRBD1
V: TRBV5-1
size: -
J: TRBJ2-3
CDR3: CASSWTGVLTDTQYF
DNA: TGCGCCAGCAGCTGGACAGGGGTTTTGACAGATACGCAGTATTTT

D: TRBD2
V: TRBV4-1
size: -
J: TRBJ2-3
CDR3: CASGLATDTQYF
DNA: TGCGCCAGCGGACTAGCGACAGATACGCAGTATTTT

D: TRBD2
V: TRBV12-3/TRBV12-4
size: once
J: TRBJ2-3
CDR3: CASSSVGTSGGADTQYF
DNA: TGTGCCAGCAGTTCGGTTGGGACTAGCGGGGGTGCAGATACGCAGTATTTT

D: -
V: TRBV7-3
size: few
J: TRBJ2-6
CDR3: CASSLLGVPTGGANVLTF
DNA: TGTGCCAGCAGCTTACTAGGCGTCCCTACGGGTGGGGCCAACGTCCTGACTTTC

D: -
V: TRBV10-3
size: few
J: TRBJ1-1
CDR3: CAINPTFNTEAFF
DNA: TGTGCCATCAACCCGACATTTAACACTGAAGCTTTCTTT

D: -
V: TRBV5-4
size: -
J: TRBJ2-2
CDR3: CASSFRLPNTGELFF
DNA: TGTGCCAGCAGCTTCCGACTGCCGAACACCGGGGAGCTGTTTTTT

D: TRBD1
V: TRBV3-1
size: -
J: TRBJ2-7
CDR3: CASSGQGLEIYEQYF
DNA: TGTGCCAGCAGCGGACAGGGGTTGGAAATCTACGAGCAGTACTTC

D: TRBD2
V: TRBV4-3
size: -
J: TRBJ2-2
CDR3: CASSHTSGTYTGELFF
DNA: TGCGCCAGCAGCCACACTAGCGGGACTTACACCGGGGAGCTGTTTTTT

D: -
V: TRBV7-2
size: -
J: TRBJ1-6
CDR3: CASSPSGGSYNSPLHF
DNA: TGTGCCAGCAGCCCTTCGGGGGGCTCCTATAATTCACCCCTCCACTTT

D: TRBD1
V: TRBV4-2
size: -
J: TRBJ2-3
CDR3: CASRGQATDTQYF
DNA: TGTGCCAGCAGAGGACAGGCCACAGATACGCAGTATTTT

D: -
V: TRBV2
size: few
J: TRBJ2-2
CDR3: CASRRQGWNTGELFF
DNA: TGTGCCAGCCGTCGGCAGGGCTGGAACACCGGGGAGCTGTTTTTT

D: -
V: TRBV20-1
size: few
J: TRBJ1-4
CDR3: CSATDDGLNEKLFF
DNA: TGCAGTGCTACGGACGACGGACTGAATGAAAAACTGTTTTTT

D: -
V: TRBV4-3
size: -
J: TRBJ2-2
CDR3: CASSFSLTNTGELFF
DNA: TGCGCCAGCAGCTTTAGCTTAACGAACACCGGGGAGCTGTTTTTT

D: -
V: TRBV7-8
size: -
J: TRBJ2-7
CDR3: CASSLKGGSEQYF
DNA: TGTGCCAGCAGCTTAAAAGGGGGGAGCGAGCAGTACTTC

D: TRBD2
V: TRBV6-5
size: many
J: TRBJ2-7
CDR3: CASSYWPSGYEQYF
DNA: TGTGCCAGCAGTTATTGGCCTAGCGGCTACGAGCAGTACTTC

D: -
V: TRBV5-6
size: few
J: TRBJ2-1
CDR3: CASSLADFPSYNEQFF
DNA: TGTGCCAGCAGCTTGGCGGACTTTCCTTCCTACAATGAGCAGTTCTTC

D: -
V: TRBV5-6
size: many
J: TRBJ2-7
CDR3: CASSLSPGQSYEQYF
DNA: TGTGCCAGCAGCTTATCCCCGGGACAAAGCTACGAGCAGTACTTC